This T cell receptor (beta chain) came from a study of cytomegalovirus exposure and HLA in healthy donors. PCR involved 60 Vbeta and 13 Jbeta primers. The data were produced by immunoSEQ multiplex PCR, yet TCRdb's version contains in-frame clones alone and is incomplete. The repertoire has some 150,000 clones, just under 65% of them found once; the top ten carry 6% to 8.5%. The CDR3 runs to 12 residues. The germline V gene has CDR1 LNHDA and CDR2 SQIVND (reference sequence). Trimming pared 7 bases from V and 4 bases from J, leaving 7 bases between. V and J are TRBV19 and TRBJ1-4, with D hard to call. This receptor was taken from a woman aged 55-69 years in good health and CMV-seropositive. The material sequenced was PBMCs. CDR3 sequence (DNA): TGTGCCAGTACGTCGGTTAATGAAAAACTGTTTTTT. Its protein is CASTSVNEKLFF.